These 21 T cell receptor beta chains were all obtained from the same sample, sequenced in a study of identical twins. MiXCR, run by TCRdb on the 5' RACE reads, gives a single entry per CDR3 protein. The top ten clones hold over 0.25% of a sample with roughly 1.6 million distinct CDR3 sequences, 25% to 35% of them seen once. Sequenced material: cord blood. The receptors here all came from a newborn girl in good health.

J is TRBJ2-3 and V is TRBV5-1, with D tentatively TRBD2 (6 bases). V dropped 1 base and J dropped 4 bases, with 10 bases sitting between them. Germline V lookup: CDR1 SGHRS, CDR2 YFSETQ. The CDR3 is 14 residues long. The CDR3 coding sequence is TGCGCCAGCAGCTTGTTGGGGGGTCCAGATACGCAGTATTTT. Translating it yields CASSLLGGPDTQYF.

This clonotype was counted once. The rearrangement links TRBV12-3 or TRBV12-4 to TRBJ2-5; the match to TRBD2 covers 8 bases. The CDR3 contains 14 residues. Trimming removed 4 bases from V and 5 bases from J; junction bases left unmatched: 6. The CDR3 nucleotides are TGTGCCAGCAGTTCCGGACTAGCCTACGAGACCCAGTACTTC. Protein: CASSSGLAYETQYF.

This clonotype was counted ten times or more. One end of the junction varies from germline; a read error may be responsible. The rearrangement links TRBV9 to TRBJ1-4; maybe TRBD1 (5 bases). This CDR3 is built from 14 residues. The V gene's germline CDR1 is SGDLS and CDR2 YYNGEE. The CDR3 coding sequence is TGCGCCAGCAGCGGGGGACGGTCTAATGAAAAACTGTTTTTT. Encoded protein: CASSGGRSNEKLFF.

The J gene is TRBJ2-5, the V gene TRBV29-1, with TRBD2 matching 13 bases. The last part of the DNA fits TRBJ2-7 better; the J call may be wrong. Germline V gene data show CDR1 as SQVTM and CDR2 as ANQGSEA. The CDR3 covers 15 residues. The CDR3 is CSVLGLAGVPYEQYF. The CDR3 DNA is TGCAGCGTTCTTGGACTAGCGGGGGTCCCCTACGAGCAGTACTTC.

This clonotype was recorded a few times. The V call is TRBV12-3 or TRBV12-4, the J call TRBJ2-1; 10 nucleotides agree with TRBD2. The J call is in doubt because the DNA end fits TRBJ2-7 better. CDR3 size: 15 residues. This CDR3 reads CASSGRTSGYNEQYF. The CDR3 DNA is TGTGCCAGCAGCGGTAGGACTAGCGGCTACAATGAGCAGTACTTC.

This clonotype was observed a handful of times. J is TRBJ2-3 and V is TRBV14, with a tentative D call TRBD1 (5 bases). This CDR3 region has 14 residues. Germline V gene data show CDR1 as SGHDN and CDR2 as FVKESK. Trimming removed 2 bases from V and 4 bases from J, with 10 bases in between. The CDR3 is CASSQNLGPDTQYF. The CDR3, as DNA: TGTGCCAGCAGCCAAAATCTGGGGCCAGATACGCAGTATTTT.

This clonotype was observed a few times. The CDR3 region is CSARESSGRRETQYF. The CDR3 region has the DNA TGCAGTGCTAGAGAGTCTAGCGGGAGACGGGAGACCCAGTACTTC. The rearrangement joins TRBV20-1 to TRBJ2-5, with TRBD2 matching 10 bases. The V gene's germline CDR1 is DFQATT and CDR2 SNEGSKA (reference sequence). CDR3 size: 15 residues. Trimming took 0 bases from V and 5 from J; bases not matched to a gene: 6.

A single count supports this clonotype. The conserved phenylalanine or tryptophan normally closing the CDR3 is absent here, so this likely arose from a read error. The V call is TRBV20-1, the J call TRBJ2-1; D remains unclear. The germline V and J ends were trimmed by 5 bases and 2 bases, with 13 bases remaining between them. The CDR3 consists of 14 residues. CDR1 is DFQATT and CDR2 is SNEGSKA in the germline V gene (reference sequence). In nucleotides, the CDR3 is TGCAGTGCTCCCGTCCGGCCGACCTACAATGAGCAGTTCTCC. It encodes CSAPVRPTYNEQFS.

The CDR3 sequence: CSASDAGLNGGTDTQYF. The CDR3 DNA sequence: TGCAGTGCTAGTGACGCGGGGCTAAACGGCGGCACAGATACGCAGTATTTT. This chain connects TRBV20-1 to TRBJ2-3; a weak D match, TRBD2 (6 bases). Trimming left V 3 bases short and J 1 base short, with 20 bases between. In germline, CDR1 is DFQATT, CDR2 SNEGSKA (reference sequence). The CDR3 contains 17 residues.

The V gene is TRBV27, the J gene TRBJ2-1; D not certain. Germline values: CDR1 MNHEY, CDR2 SMNVEV (reference sequence). V was trimmed by 5 bases and J by 4 bases, leaving 18 bases between them. The CDR3 sequence is 16 residues long. The CDR3 reads CASSRAGLVGYNEQFF. In DNA, the CDR3 is TGTGCCAGCAGTCGAGCCGGGCTAGTGGGTTACAATGAGCAGTTCTTC.

The chain carries TRBV9 and TRBJ1-2; no clear D. CDR1 SGDLS and CDR2 YYNGEE come from the germline V gene. CDR3 length equals 14 residues. V gave up 0 bases and J gave up 7 bases, with 13 bases separating them. The CDR3 region is CASSVVGVWRGYTF. The CDR3 DNA reads TGTGCCAGCAGCGTAGTCGGGGTTTGGCGTGGCTACACCTTC.

The rearrangement joins TRBV12-3 or TRBV12-4 to TRBJ2-3, with 12 positions matching TRBD2. This CDR3 spans 16 amino acids. Trimming removed 5 bases from V and 8 bases from J; junction bases left unmatched: 11. The CDR3 region is CASSISSGGVLGTQYF. The CDR3 DNA is TGTGCCAGCAGTATTTCTAGCGGGGGGGTACTTGGTACGCAGTATTTT.

This clonotype is a singleton in its sample. This chain uses TRBV20-1 with TRBJ2-5; TRBD1 matches 9 bases. The DNA end lines up better with TRBJ2-7; the J call may be wrong. From germline, CDR1 is DFQATT and CDR2 SNEGSKA (reference sequence). The CDR3 length is 15 residues. CDR3 nucleotide sequence: TGCAGTGCTAGTCGGTCAGGACAGGGGAGGAACGAGCAGTACTTC. Encoded protein: CSASRSGQGRNEQYF.

The gene calls are TRBV20-1 and TRBJ2-1; 9 bases align to TRBD2. CDR1 is DFQATT and CDR2 is SNEGSKA in the germline V gene (reference sequence). The length of the CDR3 is 17 residues. Trimming at V came to 3 bases and at J to 8 bases, leaving 17 bases not matched to a gene. In DNA form, the CDR3 reads TGCAGTGCTAGGGCGGGAGGGGTAATGAGAACTGTCGATGAGCAGTTCTTC. This encodes CSARAGGVMRTVDEQFF.

The rearrangement joins TRBV27 to TRBJ2-4; D not certain. The J call is doubtful: the DNA matches TRBJ2-7 better. This CDR3 comprises 13 residues. Germline CDR1 MNHEY, CDR2 SMNVEV (reference sequence). The CDR3 protein is CASSLMGSHEQYF. The DNA for the CDR3 is TGTGCCAGCAGTTTAATGGGCAGTCACGAGCAGTACTTC.

This chain links TRBV5-1 with TRBJ2-1, with 10 positions matching TRBD2. The V gene's germline CDR1 is SGHRS and CDR2 YFSETQ. V shed 4 bases and J 7 bases; nucleotides not matched to a gene: 14. The CDR3 runs to 17 residues. The CDR3 nucleotides read TGCGCCAGCAGCCTCGGTCTTAGAGCGGGAGGGCGGAATGAGCAGTTCTTC. Protein sequence: CASSLGLRAGGRNEQFF.

This chain connects TRBV24-1 to TRBJ2-1; D not certain. The CDR3 has 16 residues. Germline V gene data show CDR1 as KGHDR and CDR2 as SFDVKD. The V end was cut by 1 base, the J end by 0 bases, with 9 bases between. The CDR3 DNA reads as TGTGCCACCAGTGATTTAAAAACGAGCTCCTACAATGAGCAGTTCTTC. Translating gives CATSDLKTSSYNEQFF.

In this sample, this clonotype turned up a few times. The J gene is TRBJ1-5, the V gene TRBV15, with D possibly being TRBD1 (5 bases). The CDR3 extends over 16 amino acids. Germline values: CDR1 LNHNV, CDR2 YYDKDF (reference sequence). CDR3 DNA: TGTGCGGTGGGATTTGGGGGTAGGATTAGCAATCAGCCCCAGCATTTT. It is translated as CAVGFGGRISNQPQHF.

CDR3 amino acids: CSASPLAVYQGWSNYGYTF. The CDR3 coding sequence is TGCAGTGCTTCACCCCTTGCGGTCTATCAGGGCTGGAGTAACTATGGCTACACCTTC. This chain uses TRBV20-1 with TRBJ1-2; D possibly corresponds to TRBD1 (5 bases). Trimming removed 5 bases at V and 1 base at J, with 29 bases between. The CDR3 extends over 19 amino acids. CDR1 is DFQATT and CDR2 is SNEGSKA in the germline V gene (reference sequence).

The genes are TRBV19 and TRBJ1-1; the D is unclear. Trimming pared 9 bases from V and 3 bases from J, leaving 17 bases between. CDR1 and CDR2 (germline): LNHDA, SQIVND (reference sequence). There are 14 residues in the CDR3. CDR3 sequence (DNA): TGTGCCAGCAGCACAGACGGGGAGGACACTGAAGCTTTCTTT. Its protein product is CASSTDGEDTEAFF.

This clonotype was found a few times. The chain couples TRBV5-1 to TRBJ1-1; D unresolved. Trimming removed 0 bases at V and 2 bases at J, with 14 bases between. The CDR3 spans 16 residues. Germline lookup yields CDR1 SGHRS and CDR2 YFSETQ. The CDR3 coding sequence is TGCGCCAGCAGCTTGGCCGCCACAAGCGTAAACACTGAAGCTTTCTTT. It encodes CASSLAATSVNTEAFF.